These 21 T cell receptor beta chains came from one sample sequenced in a study of T cells in Graves' hyperthyroidism and ophthalmopathy. RNA transcripts served as the template for amplifying TCR beta CDR3 regions. First-round RT-PCR of the TCR CDR3 relied on the HTBI primer set. TCRdb redid the calling of the multiplex PCR reads with MiXCR, one entry per CDR3 protein. The data show under 600,000 distinct CDR3 sequences, with roughly 15% seen just once and roughly 3.3% held by the top ten. Sequenced material: blood. All receptors come from a woman aged 40 to 50 with Graves' ophthalmopathy.

This clonotype was counted at least ten times. The rearrangement joins TRBV6-2 or TRBV6-3 to TRBJ2-7; TRBD1 might be the D (6 bases). Trimming left V 2 bases short and J 2 bases short, with 13 bases between. Germline lookup yields CDR1 MNHEY and CDR2 SVGEGT. The CDR3 length is 15 residues. The CDR3, as DNA: TGTGCCAGCAGTTACCCCCCGGACAGCCCCTACGAGCAGTACTTC. Its protein product is CASSYPPDSPYEQYF.

V gene TRBV27 combines with J gene TRBJ1-1; D gene uncertain. Germline CDR1 reads MNHEY; CDR2 reads SMNVEV (reference sequence). Trimming took 5 bases from V and 1 from J, leaving 11 bases between them. This CDR3 comprises 14 residues. The CDR3, as DNA: TGTGCCAGCAGTAAGGGATGGTGGAACACTGAAGCTTTCTTT. Translation: CASSKGWWNTEAFF.

In this sample, this clonotype turned up a few times. This chain joins TRBV5-8 and TRBJ1-3; D is possibly TRBD1 (5 bases). CDR3 length: 15 residues. Trimming took off 4 bases at V and 4 bases at J, with 15 bases between the two ends. Germline V lookup: CDR1 SGHTS, CDR2 YDEGEE. Written as DNA, the CDR3 is TGTGCCAGCAGCCCGGGGACCCCCGGCGGAAACACCATATATTTT. Amino acid sequence: CASSPGTPGGNTIYF.

This clonotype appeared many times. The chain links TRBV28 to TRBJ2-7, with 14 bases identical to TRBD2. The CDR3 covers 17 residues. The germline CDR1 and CDR2 sequences are MDHEN and SYDVKM. Trimming cost V 4 bases and J 0 bases; bases outside gene matches: 5. The CDR3, as DNA: TGTGCCAGCAGTTCCCCAGGGACTAGCGGGGGCTCCTACGAGCAGTACTTC. It encodes CASSSPGTSGGSYEQYF.

V and J are TRBV7-8 and TRBJ2-4, with 9 bases aligning to TRBD2. V shed 5 bases and J 2 bases; nucleotides not matched to a gene: 4. This CDR3 has 15 amino acids. CDR1 is SGHVS and CDR2 is FQNEAQ in the germline V gene. The CDR3: CASSKAGGTKNIQYF. Here the CDR3 DNA reads TGTGCCAGCAGCAAGGCGGGGGGGACCAAAAACATTCAGTACTTC.

This clonotype was seen a few times. J is TRBJ1-3 and V is TRBV7-6; unclear D gene. The germline V and J ends were trimmed by 10 bases and 0 bases, with 16 bases remaining between them. The CDR3 is 15 amino acids. Germline CDR1 reads SGHVS; CDR2 reads FNYEAQ. This chain's CDR3 is CATSPRQLSGNTIYF. CDR3 sequence (DNA): TGTGCCACTTCGCCCCGACAACTCTCTGGAAACACCATATATTTT.

The chain carries TRBV12-3 or TRBV12-4 and TRBJ2-1; D possibly corresponds to TRBD2 (5 bases). This CDR3 has 12 amino acids. V was clipped by 6 bases and J by 6 bases, with 9 bases between them. In DNA form, the CDR3 reads TGTGCCAGCAGACCGGGATCCAATGAGCAGTTCTTC. Translated, it gives CASRPGSNEQFF.

This clonotype was seen at least ten times. The genes are TRBV29-1 and TRBJ1-2; D gene uncertain. The CDR3 has 12 amino acids. V was trimmed by 1 base and J by 4 bases, leaving 7 bases between them. CDR1 is SQVTM, CDR2 ANQGSEA, per germline. In DNA form, the CDR3 reads TGCAGCGTTGAAGCAGGCCCCTATGGCTACACCTTC. This codes for CSVEAGPYGYTF.

This clonotype was observed many times. The chain carries TRBV2 and TRBJ2-7, with 8 bases fitting TRBD2. Germline CDR1 is SNHLY and CDR2 is FYNNEI. V gave up 4 bases and J gave up 4 bases; unmatched junction bases: 6. The CDR3 has 14 residues. This CDR3 reads CASSVGTSVYEQYF. The CDR3, as DNA: TGTGCCAGCAGTGTGGGGACTAGTGTTTACGAGCAGTACTTC.

The chain couples TRBV18 to TRBJ2-5; D unclear. Germline CDR1 and CDR2: KGHSH and LQKENI. The CDR3 spans 14 residues. Trimming left V 0 bases short and J 4 bases short, with 9 bases between. CDR3 sequence: CASSPPKGLETQYF. CDR3 coding DNA: TGTGCCAGCTCACCACCGAAGGGATTAGAGACCCAGTACTTC.

This clonotype was seen repeatedly, ten times or more. Written as DNA, the CDR3 is TGTGCCAGCCTCCCGAGGGGCGCAGGGGGCACTGAAGCTTTCTTT. This sequence encodes CASLPRGAGGTEAFF. The chain joins TRBV11-1 to TRBJ1-1; TRBD1 matches 7 bases. The CDR3 contains 15 residues. Looked up from germline, CDR1 is SGHAT and CDR2 is FQDESV (reference sequence). V lost 8 bases, J lost 4 bases, and 13 bases stayed unmatched.

This clonotype was counted ten times or more. The rearrangement links TRBV12-3 or TRBV12-4 to TRBJ2-1; D is uncertain. With 3 bases removed from V and 9 bases from J, the gap between germline ends came to 6 bases. The CDR3 has 11 residues. Here the CDR3 DNA reads TGTGCCAGCAGTTTCGGCTCTGAGCAGTTCTTC. It yields the protein CASSFGSEQFF.

This clonotype was recorded a few times. The CDR3 DNA reads as TGTGCCAGTAGTTGGGAACTCGAGGCCACTGAAGCTTTCTTT. Its protein product is CASSWELEATEAFF. V is TRBV19 and J is TRBJ1-1; D remains unclear. CDR1 is LNHDA and CDR2 is SQIVND in the germline V gene (reference sequence). This CDR3 is built from 14 residues. Deletions cut 5 bases from V and 4 bases from J, with 14 bases between.

The chain links TRBV20-1 to TRBJ2-7, with TRBD2 matching 7 bases. This CDR3 comprises 14 residues. Germline lookup yields CDR1 DFQATT and CDR2 SNEGSKA (reference sequence). V lost 6 bases and J lost 7; bases outside the gene matches: 15. This CDR3 is CSAALAANMMEQYF. The CDR3 bases are TGCAGTGCAGCCCTAGCGGCGAATATGATGGAGCAGTACTTC.

There are many counts of this clonotype. The chain joins TRBV20-1 to TRBJ2-5; 7 bases are shared with TRBD1. The CDR3 is made up of 14 amino acids. The V and J ends lost 0 bases and 1 base, in that order; junction bases with no gene match: 2. In germline, CDR1 is DFQATT, CDR2 SNEGSKA (reference sequence). The CDR3 sequence: CSAREGTAQETQYF. CDR3 nucleotides: TGCAGTGCTAGAGAGGGGACAGCCCAAGAGACCCAGTACTTC.

This clonotype was picked up a small number of times. This chain joins TRBV20-1 and TRBJ1-2; D might be TRBD1 (6 bases). CDR3 length equals 14 residues. The V end was cut by 1 base, the J end by 8 bases, with 17 bases between. In germline, CDR1 is DFQATT, CDR2 SNEGSKA (reference sequence). CDR3 sequence: CSARAPEGVQGYTF. The CDR3 nucleotides are TGCAGTGCTAGAGCTCCAGAGGGGGTTCAGGGCTACACCTTC.

The rearrangement links TRBV6-2 or TRBV6-3 to TRBJ2-3; D might be TRBD1 or TRBD2, each matching 5 bases. The ends were cut back, 4 bases at V and 2 bases at J, with 16 bases in the middle. The CDR3 loop spans 16 amino acids. From germline, CDR1 is MNHEY and CDR2 SVGEGT. DNA for the CDR3: TGTGCCAGCAGTTCCGGCCCGAGGGGCTTCACAGATACGCAGTATTTT. Protein sequence: CASSSGPRGFTDTQYF.

Note on this clonotype: Being one base from a much bigger clone, this may be a read error. The gene calls are TRBV19 and TRBJ1-1, with D tentatively TRBD1 (5 bases). The length of the CDR3 is 16 residues. Between the trimmed V and J ends, which lost 9 bases and 0 bases, there was a span of 20 bases. Germline CDR1 reads LNHDA; CDR2 reads SQIVND (reference sequence). CDR3 in amino acids: CASQYRGSPMNTEAFF. In nucleotides, the CDR3 is TGTGCCAGCCAGTATCGGGGGAGCCCTATGAACACTGAAGCTTTCTTT.

This clonotype was picked up many times. The rearrangement links TRBV12-3 or TRBV12-4 to TRBJ1-5; D is possibly TRBD1 (6 bases). Trimming cost V 1 base and J 2 bases, with 12 bases left between them. The CDR3 consists of 16 residues. The CDR3 loop reads CASSLEGGMGNQPQHF. CDR3 in DNA: TGTGCCAGCAGTTTAGAGGGGGGAATGGGCAATCAGCCCCAGCATTTT.

This clonotype was detected ten times or more. V is TRBV7-9 and J is TRBJ2-4; 7 nucleotides line up with TRBD1. The length of the CDR3 is 14 residues. Germline trimming cut 1 base from V and 9 bases from J; bases unmatched to any gene: 6. CDR1 SEHNR and CDR2 FQNEAQ come from the germline V gene (reference sequence). The CDR3: CASSLVVGGSIQYF. In DNA form, the CDR3 reads TGTGCCAGCAGCTTAGTAGTAGGGGGCTCCATTCAGTACTTC.

This clonotype was recorded many times. The gene calls are TRBV29-1 and TRBJ2-1, with D maybe TRBD1 (6 bases). The CDR3 covers 12 residues. CDR1 is SQVTM and CDR2 is ANQGSEA in the germline V gene. Trimming shortened V by 7 bases and J by 5 bases, and 12 bases separated the two germline ends. DNA of the CDR3: TGCAGCGGTTTTGGGGGCAACAATGAGCAGTTCTTC. Its translation: CSGFGGNNEQFF.